The 18 T cell receptor beta chains given below trace back to one sample, sequenced in a study of shared clonotypes between healthy human individuals. TCRdb's table, derived via immunoSEQ multiplex PCR, lists solely in-frame clones and lacks some. The sample holds 850,000 to 1,200,000 clones, around 76% seen once. Material: memory CD4+ T cells sorted from blood. The sample's subset: CD45RA-negative fraction. These receptors all come from a man aged 18 to 29 in good health.

The rearrangement links TRBV11-2 to TRBJ2-1, with D hard to call. The germline CDR1 and CDR2 sequences are SGHAT and FQNNGV. Trimming shortened V by 2 bases and J by 9 bases, and 11 bases separated the two germline ends. The CDR3 runs to 13 residues. The DNA for the CDR3 is TGTGCCAGCAGCTTACCCGGCGTGGGTGAGCAGTTCTTC. Translated, it gives CASSLPGVGEQFF.

This chain links TRBV10-3 with TRBJ2-7; no definite D call. V lost 6 bases, J lost 3 bases, and 6 bases lay in between. The CDR3 consists of 11 residues. CDR1 and CDR2 (germline): ENHRY, SYGVKD. The CDR3 reads CAIRIGYEQYF. The CDR3 DNA follows: TGTGCCATCAGAATAGGCTACGAGCAGTACTTC.

The chain recombines TRBV13 with TRBJ2-3; 8 nucleotides line up with TRBD2. V was clipped by 4 bases and J by 3 bases; unmatched bases: 3. Germline-derived CDR1 and CDR2 are PRHDT and FYEKMQ (reference sequence). This CDR3 is 14 amino acids long. CDR3 amino acids: CASSYGGGTDTQYF. The CDR3 DNA is TGTGCCAGCAGCTACGGCGGGGGGACAGATACGCAGTATTTT.

V is TRBV9 and J is TRBJ2-1; maybe TRBD2 (6 bases). Germline CDR1 and CDR2: SGDLS and YYNGEE. Trimming removed 2 bases from V and 0 bases from J, with 12 bases in between. This CDR3 comprises 16 residues. CDR3 coding DNA: TGTGCCAGCAGCGTTAGGGCTAGCGCCTCCTACAATGAGCAGTTCTTC. Its translation is CASSVRASASYNEQFF.

On this clone itself: It is likely a read error, because the conserved phenylalanine at the end of the CDR3 is missing. Because the CDR3's place on the DNA is in doubt, the DNA is left out and the CDR3 is given as listed by TCRdb. The chain joins TRBV2 to TRBJ1-2; the table gives TRBD1 as D, unverified against the DNA. The V gene's germline CDR1 is SNHLY and CDR2 FYNNEI. Inclusive of both ends, the CDR3 amounts to 12 amino acids. The CDR3 loop is CASRNDNLKWAS.

The genes are TRBV21-1 and TRBJ2-1. TRBV21-1 is recorded as a pseudogene. The CDR3 length is 16 residues. Written as DNA, the CDR3 is TGTGCCAGCAGCAAATACCTCAGTCGGCTATTAGTTGAGCAGTTCTTC. This sequence encodes CASSKYLSRLLVEQFF.

The CDR3 DNA reads TGTGCCAGCAGCCTTGATTCTGGGGCCAACGTCCTGACTTTC. This encodes CASSLDSGANVLTF. This rearrangement joins TRBV2 to TRBJ2-6; D gene uncertain. The CDR3 runs 14 residues. Trimming removed 6 bases at V and 1 base at J, with 7 bases between. CDR1 is SNHLY, CDR2 FYNNEI, per germline.

The V and J genes are TRBV2 and TRBJ1-1; D is unclear. This CDR3 is 14 amino acids long. CDR1 and CDR2 from the germline V gene are SNHLY and FYNNEI. V lost 4 bases and J lost 5, with 14 bases in between. CDR3 in DNA: TGTGCCAGCAGTGTACAGAAAGGACGTACTGAAGCTTTCTTT. Its translation is CASSVQKGRTEAFF.

This chain connects TRBV2 to TRBJ2-3; 10 bases map to TRBD2. The junction had 4 bases not matched to a gene; V was cut back by 4 bases and J by 6 bases. Germline V gene data show CDR1 as SNHLY and CDR2 as FYNNEI. This CDR3 is built from 14 residues. The CDR3: CASSVISGGDTQYF. CDR3 nucleotide sequence: TGTGCCAGCAGTGTTATTAGCGGGGGGGATACGCAGTATTTT. Full variable domain (remainder filled in from reference TRBV2 and TRBJ2-3): EPEVTQTPSHQVTQMGQEVILRCVPISNHLYFYWYRQILGQKVEFLVSFYNNEISEKSEIFDDQFSVERPDGSNFTLKIRSTKLEDSAMYFCASSVISGGDTQYFGPGTRLTVL.

The V and J genes are TRBV10-2 and TRBJ2-5; D remains unclear. CDR1 is WSHSY and CDR2 is SAAADI in the germline V gene. Between the trimmed V and J ends, which lost 5 bases and 2 bases, there was a span of 6 bases. This CDR3 is built from 12 residues. The CDR3 spells CASSSQQETQYF. The CDR3, as DNA: TGCGCCAGCAGTTCCCAACAAGAGACCCAGTACTTC.

The chain employs TRBV4-1 and TRBJ1-4; the match to TRBD1 covers 9 bases. V dropped 3 bases and J dropped 8; count of bases not matched to a gene: 16. Germline V lookup: CDR1 MGHRA, CDR2 YSYEKL. This CDR3 has 18 amino acids. The CDR3, as DNA: TGCGCCAGCAGCCAGACGGGAAGCATCTGGGACAGGGACGAAAAACTGTTTTTT. Translation gives CASSQTGSIWDRDEKLFF.

The chain joins TRBV7-2 to TRBJ2-3; 8 bases match TRBD2. This CDR3 has 16 residues. Germline CDR1 SGHTA, CDR2 FQGNSA. The V gene end was trimmed by 5 bases and the J gene end by 1 base; junction bases not matched to a gene: 8. The DNA of the CDR3 is TGTGCCAGCAGCGCGTTTAGCGGGACGGGCACAGATACGCAGTATTTT. Encoded protein: CASSAFSGTGTDTQYF.

V and J are TRBV7-9 and TRBJ1-2, with 10 positions matching TRBD1. V shed 2 bases and J 6 bases; nucleotides not matched to a gene: 3. The germline gives CDR1 SEHNR, CDR2 FQNEAQ (reference sequence). The CDR3 loop spans 14 amino acids. As DNA, the CDR3 is TGTGCCAGCAGCTTATCCGGGACAGGGGATGGCTACACCTTC. It codes for CASSLSGTGDGYTF.

This clone turned up a few times. The rearrangement joins TRBV27 to TRBJ1-6; 9 bases fit TRBD1. Germline-derived CDR1 and CDR2 are MNHEY and SMNVEV (reference sequence). CDR3 length: 16 residues. The trim removed 6 bases at V and 3 bases at J, leaving 6 bases unmatched. This CDR3 reads CASRRTGAFYNSPLHF. CDR3 bases: TGTGCCAGCAGAAGGACAGGGGCCTTCTATAATTCACCCCTCCACTTT.

The sample holds one count of this clone. Because the CDR3's place on the DNA is in doubt, the DNA is left out and the CDR3 is given as listed by TCRdb. The rearrangement joins TRBV2 to TRBJ2-7; TRBD2, as called in the table, went unchecked against the DNA. Including both end residues, the CDR3 is 14 amino acids long. CDR1 is SNHLY, CDR2 FYNNEI, per germline. Here the CDR3 reads CASSDLTFGEEQYF.

This chain uses TRBV7-8 with TRBJ2-5; 8 nucleotides line up with TRBD2. Germline V gene lookup returns CDR1 SGHVS and CDR2 FQNEAQ. Trimming took 5 bases from V and 3 from J; bases not matched to a gene: 11. The CDR3 is made up of 16 amino acids. CDR3 sequence: CASSTGLAPRKETQYF. CDR3 DNA sequence: TGTGCCAGCAGCACCGGACTAGCTCCCAGAAAAGAGACCCAGTACTTC. Filled out from reference TRBV7-8 and TRBJ2-5, the complete variable domain reads GAGVSQSPRYKVAKRGQDVALRCDPISGHVSLFWYQQALGQGPEFLTYFQNEAQLDKSGLPSDRFFAERPEGSVSTLKIQRTQQEDSAVYLCASSTGLAPRKETQYFGPGTRLLVL.

The J gene is TRBJ2-3, the V gene TRBV5-6; D may be TRBD2 (6 bases). Germline V gives CDR1 SGHDT, CDR2 YYEEEE. This CDR3 comprises 13 residues. Trimming removed 2 bases from V and 3 bases from J, with 7 bases in between. Here the CDR3 DNA reads TGTGCCAGCAGCTTTAGCGGAACAGATACGCAGTATTTT. Translation gives CASSFSGTDTQYF.

This clone was counted a single time. The chain has TRBV29-1 and TRBJ1-5, with D possibly TRBD1 on 6 matching bases. The CDR3 is 13 amino acids. Germline lookup yields CDR1 SQVTM and CDR2 ANQGSEA. V was pared by 3 bases and J by 6 bases, with 12 bases between. For the CDR3, the DNA is TGCAGCGTTGAGGTACAGGGAGGTCAGCCCCAGCATTTT. It is translated as CSVEVQGGQPQHF.